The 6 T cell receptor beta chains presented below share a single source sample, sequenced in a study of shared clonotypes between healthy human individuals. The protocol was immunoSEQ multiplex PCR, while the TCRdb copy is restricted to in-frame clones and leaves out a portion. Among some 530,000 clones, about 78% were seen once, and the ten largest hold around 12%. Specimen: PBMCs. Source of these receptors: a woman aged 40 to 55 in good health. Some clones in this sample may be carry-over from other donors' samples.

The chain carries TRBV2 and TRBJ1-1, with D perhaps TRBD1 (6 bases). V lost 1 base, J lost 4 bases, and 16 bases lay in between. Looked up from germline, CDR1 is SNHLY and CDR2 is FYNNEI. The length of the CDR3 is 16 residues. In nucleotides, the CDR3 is TGTGCCAGCAGTGAAGAAGGGCAGGGGTCGGGCACTGAAGCTTTCTTT. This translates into CASSEEGQGSGTEAFF.

CDR3 region: CASSPLGGRQETQYF. In DNA, the CDR3 is TGCGCCAGCAGCCCTTTAGGGGGCCGACAAGAGACCCAGTACTTC. This chain connects TRBV5-1 to TRBJ2-5; TRBD1 matches 7 bases. V gave up 4 bases and J gave up 2 bases; unmatched junction bases: 8. Germline assignment: CDR1 SGHRS and CDR2 YFSETQ. This CDR3 has 15 amino acids.

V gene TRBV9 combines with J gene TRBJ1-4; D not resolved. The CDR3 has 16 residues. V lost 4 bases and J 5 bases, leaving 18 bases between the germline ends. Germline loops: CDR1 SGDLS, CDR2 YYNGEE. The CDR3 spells CASSPRPSGTNEKLFF. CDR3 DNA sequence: TGTGCCAGCAGCCCCCGACCGAGCGGTACCAATGAAAAACTGTTTTTT.

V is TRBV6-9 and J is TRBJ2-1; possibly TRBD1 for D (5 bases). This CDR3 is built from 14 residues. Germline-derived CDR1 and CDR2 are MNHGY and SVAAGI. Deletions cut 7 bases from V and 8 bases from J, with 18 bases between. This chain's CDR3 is CASTLIRGSDEQFF. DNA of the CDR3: TGTGCCAGCACCTTAATAAGGGGATCGGATGAGCAGTTCTTC.

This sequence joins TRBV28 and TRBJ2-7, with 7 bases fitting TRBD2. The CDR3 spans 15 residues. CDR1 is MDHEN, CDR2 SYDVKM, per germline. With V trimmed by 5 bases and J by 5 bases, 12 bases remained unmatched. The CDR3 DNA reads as TGTGCCAGCAGTCTTCATGGGACTACTACTCACGAGCAGTACTTC. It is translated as CASSLHGTTTHEQYF.

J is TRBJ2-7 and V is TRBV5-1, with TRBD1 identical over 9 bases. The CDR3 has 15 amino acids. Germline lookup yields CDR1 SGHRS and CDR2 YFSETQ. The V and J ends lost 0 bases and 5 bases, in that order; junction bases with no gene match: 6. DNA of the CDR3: TGCGCCAGCAGCTTGGTGGACAGGGGAGGCCACGAGCAGTACTTC. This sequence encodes CASSLVDRGGHEQYF.